The entry below describes one T cell receptor (beta chain). This clone was picked up one time. Its antigen has not been determined. Base qualities are not provided; no much larger clone lies one nucleotide away. Healthy HIV-negative adults with no recently reported acute infections or vaccinations were included as donors. All donors were Caucasian adults living in Nashville, Tennessee, USA. CD4+ T cells were enriched by magnetic negative selection, after which naive cells were positively selected on CD45RA and the negative fraction was taken as the memory subset. Blood was collected by leukapheresis, and PBMCs were isolated by Ficoll-Histopaque density gradient centrifugation and then cryopreserved in liquid nitrogen vapor phase. Analytical flow cytometry was used to check the purity and quantity of every magnetically sorted T cell population. Genomic DNA was isolated from each sorted fraction and quantified by UV absorbance on a Nanodrop 2000c.

Using the deep immunoSEQ assay, TCR CDR3 regions were amplified from genomic DNA by multiplex PCR. Extracted genomic DNA from each cell subset was spread evenly across all wells of several immunoSEQ 96-well plates, with each plate serving as a replicate. For sorted subsets, roughly 0.2 ug genomic DNA, equal to 30,000 to 35,000 T cell genomes, was loaded into each replicate PCR. Purified libraries were measured with a Qubit 3.0 fluorometer, size-checked on a Bioanalyzer 2100, and measured again with the KAPA Library Quantification kit. A separate single-read 150-cycle Illumina NextSeq 550 flow cell was used to sequence each immunoSEQ 96-well plate. The source study handled its data this way. Because only junctional sequences without quality scores were contained in the immunoSEQ output, filtering matching that applied to full-length reads could not be performed. To assign V/J genes and CDR3, sequences were annotated using PyIR, a Python wrapper for IgBLAST v1.9, with IMGT germline references. Reads with weak V/J assignments (E-value above 1e-6), missing CDR3, stop codons, out-of-frame junctions, or ambiguous translated residues were removed. V3J clonotypes were defined by identical inferred V gene, J gene, and CDR3 amino acid sequence. Percentage overlap between repertoires was computed as shared unique clonotypes divided by the size of the smaller repertoire. Repertoire richness was assessed with RTK rarefaction, the Chao1 estimator, and Recon v2.1 estimates of unobserved clonotypes. OLGA was used to compute generation probabilities for all TCRbeta clonotypes that the gDNA method yielded from four donors. This immuneACCESS table, as held by TCRdb, lists in-frame sequences with V and J called but not all clones. Of the missing ones, under half trace to an unresolved V gene in checked studies; the others have no known cause. For V, J and clone size, that table is used; D and trimming come from the DNA. The sample table holds some 2,100,000 clones, of which about 94% were seen once. Jointly, the top ten make up about 0.13% of the sample.

This record comes from a study of shared clonotypes between healthy human individuals (dated by TCRdb to about 2020). About the investigation overall: The cohort included a few men and a couple of women between 18 and 49 years of age. For each donor, CD4 naive and CD4 memory were each run on three plates, CD8 naive on two plates, and CD8 memory on one plate. Blood TCR repertoires of five healthy adults were deeply sequenced to estimate repertoire size and the extent of clonotype sharing between individuals. Different laboratories and diverse techniques were used to prepare libraries and sequence TCR repertoires, to increase sequencing depth and limit assay-specific biases. Each donor's leukapheresis produced roughly between roughly 0.9 and 9 billion PBMCs.

General conclusions and limits of the study: Because the study included only a small number of donors, the genetic and exposure-history diversity represented was limited. Compared with non-shared clonotypes, the clonotypes found in all four sorted-subset donors had higher generation probabilities. Rarefaction of sorted-subset datasets indicated incomplete sequencing despite the large sequencing depth. Estimated clonotype richness was generally larger for naive than for memory subsets. Based on pairwise subsampling, the degree of clonotype sharing among donors was expected to be affected by sequencing depth. Across a few donors, approximately 5% of naive CD4, roughly 3.8% of naive CD8, 2.3% of memory CD4, and under 0.45% of memory CD8 clonotypes were shared. Sampling was limited to blood, and TCR repertoires in tissue likely differ from TCR repertoires in blood.

From the germline V gene, CDR1 is MNHNS and CDR2 is SASEGT. Deletion took 10 bases off V and 5 bases off J, with a span of 14 bases between the germline ends. Reading from cysteine to phenylalanine, the CDR3 counts 13 amino acids. Here the CDR3 DNA is all that survives: 39 bases in frame from base 1. Sequencing was carried out using naive CD4+ T cells sorted from blood. The cell subset or site tag for this specimen amounts to: CD45RA+ positively selected. The source of this sequence is a man aged 18 to 29 in good health. The rearrangement joined TRBV6-1 to TRBJ1-4; TRBD1 is a weak D gene call, 5 bases matching. The CDR3 in this case is CATAGTANEKLFF. The nucleotide sequence reads as follows: TGTGCCACCGCCGGGACGGCAAATGAAAAACTGTTTTTT.